Listed below are T cell receptor beta chains from one sample, sequenced in a study of identical twins. TCRdb re-analysed the 5' RACE reads in MiXCR, keeping a single row per CDR3 protein. The table records roughly 570,000 distinct CDR3 sequences, nearly 10% of them present only once. These same records also appear under a second study, on yellow fever vaccine responses in identical twins.

The sequenced material came from PBMCs. The receptors stem from a woman younger than 35 in good health. Each CDR3 is given with its conserved first and last residue. Fields, in order: V gene, D gene, clone size, J gene, CDR3 DNA, CDR3 protein. A D gene is named only where the DNA matches it firmly. Only part of the rows carry a size: once, few, many, or a class if the clone is expanded.

>TRBV12-3/TRBV12-4|-|many|TRBJ1-5
TGTGCCAGCAGTCCGGACCCATCGCCCGGCAATCAGCCCCAGCATTTT
CASSPDPSPGNQPQHF
>TRBV5-1|-|many|TRBJ2-3
TGCGCCAGCAGCCGGCCAAGCGGAACAGATACGCAGTATTTT
CASSRPSGTDTQYF
>TRBV12-3/TRBV12-4|-|-|TRBJ2-3
TGTGCCAGCAGTCTTTCGGAAGATACGCAGTATTTT
CASSLSEDTQYF
>TRBV4-3|-|many|TRBJ1-2
TGCGCCAGCAGCCAAGATATGGGATCCAGCTATGGCTACACCTTC
CASSQDMGSSYGYTF
>TRBV3-1|TRBD2|few|TRBJ2-3
TGTGCCAGCAGCCAACTAGCGGGGGGGCCAACTATCACAGATACGCAGTATTTT
CASSQLAGGPTITDTQYF
>TRBV29-1|TRBD2|-|TRBJ2-5
TGCAGCGTTGTCGGTTGGCTAGCGGGATACCAAGAGACCCAGTACTTC
CSVVGWLAGYQETQYF
>TRBV29-1|-|many|TRBJ2-5
TGCAGCACCTTCGGCTCCCCCGGAGAAGAGACCCAGTACTTC
CSTFGSPGEETQYF
>TRBV20-1|TRBD1|few|TRBJ2-5
TGCAGTGCTAGAGATTTCTTTTCCGGGACAGGGGGCTTGGGAGAGACCCAGTACTTC
CSARDFFSGTGGLGETQYF
>TRBV28|-|many|TRBJ2-2
TGTGCCAGCAGTTTTGCGGTTTCCCCCGGGGAGCTGTTTTTT
CASSFAVSPGELFF
>TRBV5-1|-|-|TRBJ1-1
TGCGCCAGCAGCTTAATCTCTTCCCCAATTAAGTCTGAAGCTTTCTTT
CASSLISSPIKSEAFF
>TRBV2|-|few|TRBJ1-5
TGTGCCAGCAGTGATTTAGGGTCGGGCAATCAGCCCCAGCATTTT
CASSDLGSGNQPQHF
>TRBV29-1|TRBD1|-|TRBJ1-1
TGCAGCGTTGGACAAAACAGGGGGCATACTGAAGCTTTCTTT
CSVGQNRGHTEAFF
>TRBV2|-|few|TRBJ1-5
TGTGCCAGCAGTGGAGAGGGGGGAGTGCCCCAGCATTTT
CASSGEGGVPQHF
>TRBV7-9|-|few|TRBJ1-1
TGTGCCAGCAGCACAGGAGAAGTAAGCACTGAAGCTTTCTTT
CASSTGEVSTEAFF
>TRBV12-3/TRBV12-4|-|many|TRBJ2-7
TGTGCCAGCAGTTTAAGCTGGACATACTCCTACGAGCAGTACTTC
CASSLSWTYSYEQYF
>TRBV20-1|-|-|TRBJ2-7
TGCAGTGCTGATGGTGATCTCTACGAGCAGTACTTC
CSADGDLYEQYF
>TRBV7-9|-|-|TRBJ2-1
TGTGCCAGCAGCTTGGAGGCTGTCAATGAGCAGTTCTTC
CASSLEAVNEQFF
>TRBV20-1|-|-|TRBJ2-7
TGCAGTGCTAGTGACAGCTACGAGCAGTACTTC
CSASDSYEQYF
>TRBV5-5|-|-|TRBJ2-2
TGTGCCAGCGGCCCGGCGGCGTTCACCGGGGAGCTGTTTTTT
CASGPAAFTGELFF
>TRBV13|-|-|TRBJ1-5
TGTGCCAGCAGCTTAGAAGGTAGACAGCCCCAGCATTTT
CASSLEGRQPQHF
>TRBV6-2/TRBV6-3|-|few|TRBJ2-7
TGTGCCAGCAGAATTAGGTGGGAGGCCAACGAGCAGTACTTC
CASRIRWEANEQYF
>TRBV18|-|few|TRBJ2-1
TGTGCCAGCTCACCACCGATTCTAGGGTCATACAATGAGCAGTTCTTC
CASSPPILGSYNEQFF
>TRBV6-2/TRBV6-3|-|few|TRBJ2-5
TGTGCCAGCAGCCGCGTCCCCCAAGAGACCCAGTACTTC
CASSRVPQETQYF
>TRBV6-2/TRBV6-3|-|-|TRBJ1-1
TGTGCCAGCAGAATCCGGGTCCAACAAGCCTCTGAAGCTTTCTTT
CASRIRVQQASEAFF
>TRBV9|-|-|TRBJ2-1
TGTGCCAGCAGCGTTAAGTGGGAGGGGGGCATTGAGCAGTTCTTC
CASSVKWEGGIEQFF
>TRBV11-2|-|few|TRBJ2-7
TGTGCCAGCAGCCCGCCGTTGGTCTACGAGCAGTACTTC
CASSPPLVYEQYF
>TRBV28|TRBD2|-|TRBJ2-6
TGTGCCAGCAGTGTAGTCCTAGCGGGCTTCTCTGGGGCCAACGTCCTGACTTTC
CASSVVLAGFSGANVLTF
>TRBV15|-|-|TRBJ2-3
TGTGCCACCAGCAGAGGAGTTTTGGGGAAAGATACGCAGTATTTT
CATSRGVLGKDTQYF
>TRBV5-1|-|few|TRBJ2-5
TGCGCCAGCAGCTTTGGACAGGGAGGGAAGAAAGAGACCCAGTACTTC
CASSFGQGGKKETQYF
>TRBV11-1|TRBD2|many|TRBJ2-7
TGTGCCAGCAGCAGGGGACTAGCGGGTTACGAGCAGTACTTC
CASSRGLAGYEQYF
>TRBV10-3|TRBD2|-|TRBJ2-1
TGTGCCATCAGTGAGGCGACTAGCTTCTACAATGAGCAGTTCTTC
CAISEATSFYNEQFF
>TRBV19|-|few|TRBJ2-7
TGTGCCAGTAGTTGGCGACCTTACACCTACGAGCAGTACTTC
CASSWRPYTYEQYF
>TRBV2|-|many|TRBJ2-7
TGTGCCAGCACCCCAAGGGGCTCCTACGAGCAGTACTTC
CASTPRGSYEQYF
>TRBV20-1|TRBD2|many|TRBJ2-1
TGCAGTACCTCGGGACTAGCGGGAGTCAGGTTCTTC
CSTSGLAGVRFF
>TRBV6-1|-|-|TRBJ2-3
TGTGCCAGCAGTGGCAGGGCTGGCACAGATACGCAGTATTTT
CASSGRAGTDTQYF
>TRBV5-1|-|-|TRBJ2-7
TGCGCCAGCAGCCGAGTTCAGGCAGGGTTCCACGAGCAGTACTTC
CASSRVQAGFHEQYF
>TRBV4-1|-|-|TRBJ2-6
TGCGCCAGCAGCCAAGACGGCGGGTCCTCTGGGGCCAACGTCCTGACTTTC
CASSQDGGSSGANVLTF
>TRBV28|-|few|TRBJ2-7
TGTGCCACCACCCGGGGGCTCTCCCGATCCTACGAGCAGTACTTC
CATTRGLSRSYEQYF
>TRBV10-3|-|many|TRBJ1-4
TGTGCCATCAGTGAGGTGCGGACAACTAATGAAAAACTGTTTTTT
CAISEVRTTNEKLFF
>TRBV6-2/TRBV6-3|-|-|TRBJ1-1
TGTGCCAGCGGAACGTGGGACACTGAAGCTTTCTTT
CASGTWDTEAFF
>TRBV28|TRBD1|-|TRBJ2-3
TGTGCCAGCAGTTCCCCGGGACAGCCGCTTTTT
CASSSPGQPLF
>TRBV5-4|-|-|TRBJ2-2
TGTGCCAGCAGCTTGGCTAACGATTACACCGGGGAGCTGTTTTTT
CASSLANDYTGELFF
>TRBV7-7|-|few|TRBJ2-3
TGTGCTAGCAGCGGAGCGGGAGATACGCAGTATTTT
CASSGAGDTQYF
>TRBV7-2|-|few|TRBJ1-5
TGTGCCAGCAGCCTACAGGGTCATCAGCCCCAGCATTTT
CASSLQGHQPQHF
>TRBV3-1|-|-|TRBJ1-1
TGTGCCAGCAGCCAAGCCCCCGGTGGAGGCACTGAAGCTTTCTTT
CASSQAPGGGTEAFF
>TRBV20-1|-|-|TRBJ1-2
TGCAGTGCTAGGGGTCAGGGTCTGGGTGGCTACACCTTC
CSARGQGLGGYTF
>TRBV7-9|-|many|TRBJ2-1
TGTGCCAGCAGCTTACTGGTCAATGAGCAGTTCTTC
CASSLLVNEQFF
>TRBV27|-|many|TRBJ2-7
TGTGCCAGCAGTTTAACCCGCAGTAGGTCTACCTACGAGCAGTACTTC
CASSLTRSRSTYEQYF
>TRBV10-2|TRBD2|many|TRBJ2-1
TGCGCCAGCAGACTAGCGGGAGGTAACAATGAGCAGTTCTTC
CASRLAGGNNEQFF
>TRBV4-2|TRBD2|-|TRBJ2-3
TGTGCCAGCAGCCCGGGACTAGCGGAAGAGATATATAGCACAGATACGCAGTATTTT
CASSPGLAEEIYSTDTQYF